These 27 T cell receptor beta chains were all obtained from the same sample, sequenced in a study of spatial heterogeneity in lung cancer. Time point denoted: blood at routine non-recurrence follow-up after resection. Unsorted tumor, nontumor lung tissue or cryopreserved PBMC supplied the whole RNA. From the 5' RACE reads, TCRdb called clonotypes with MiXCR, one entry per CDR3 protein. The sample shows tens of thousands of distinct CDR3 sequences, 6.5% to 7.5% of them seen only once. The sequencing here drew on PBMCs, taken at follow-up. The receptors originated from a female donor with early-stage non-small cell lung cancer.

This clonotype was found many times. This CDR3 is CASSPSYTGGGYTF. CDR3 DNA: TGTGCCAGCTCACCATCGTACACAGGGGGCGGCTACACCTTC. The rearrangement uses TRBV18 and TRBJ1-2; 9 bases line up with TRBD1. The germline V gene encodes CDR1 KGHSH and CDR2 LQKENI. The CDR3 length is 14 residues. Germline trimming cut 2 bases from V and 8 bases from J; bases unmatched to any gene: 6.

This clonotype was counted a few times. The chain couples TRBV20-1 to TRBJ2-1; weak D call: TRBD2 (6 bases). Germline CDR1 is DFQATT and CDR2 is SNEGSKA (reference sequence). The V end lost 5 bases, the J end lost 7 bases, and 9 bases lay between the germline ends. The CDR3 sequence is 11 residues long. DNA of the CDR3: TGCAGTGCTTCCCGGGGGAATGAGCAGTTCTTC. It yields the protein CSASRGNEQFF.

There are many counts of this clonotype. The rearrangement links TRBV5-1 to TRBJ2-3; D unclear. V was cut by 2 bases and J by 0 bases, with 10 bases left in between. This CDR3 has 15 amino acids. From germline, CDR1 is SGHRS and CDR2 YFSETQ. In DNA form, the CDR3 reads TGCGCCAGCAGCTTTTCCGGCGATAGCACAGATACGCAGTATTTT. Translation: CASSFSGDSTDTQYF. Filled out from reference TRBV5-1 and TRBJ2-3, the complete variable domain reads KAGVTQTPRYLIKTRGQQVTLSCSPISGHRSVSWYQQTPGQGLQFLFEYFSETQRNKGNFPGRFSGRQFSNSRSEMNVSTLELGDSALYLCASSFSGDSTDTQYFGPGTRLTVL.

The chain joins TRBV5-6 to TRBJ2-3; D may be TRBD1 or TRBD2 (6 bases each). CDR1 SGHDT and CDR2 YYEEEE come from the germline V gene. This CDR3 spans 15 amino acids. Between the trimmed V and J ends, which lost 0 bases and 6 bases, there was a span of 14 bases. This chain's CDR3 is CASSLAGGPMDTQYF. CDR3 nucleotide sequence: TGTGCCAGCAGCTTGGCTGGGGGGCCCATGGATACGCAGTATTTT.

This clonotype was observed many times. This chain connects TRBV28 to TRBJ2-7, with D perhaps assigned TRBD1 or TRBD2 (5 bases each). V lost 4 bases and J 2 bases, leaving 6 bases between the germline ends. This CDR3 region has 12 residues. Germline CDR1 reads MDHEN; CDR2 reads SYDVKM. The CDR3 is CASSSGPYEQYF. DNA of the CDR3: TGTGCCAGCAGTTCGGGGCCCTACGAGCAGTACTTC.

This clonotype was seen a few times. V is TRBV10-3 and J is TRBJ2-7; TRBD1 agrees at 9 bases. V lost 6 bases, J lost 5 bases, and 8 bases stayed unmatched. This CDR3 comprises 14 residues. CDR1 and CDR2 from the germline V gene are ENHRY and SYGVKD. The CDR3 bases are TGTGCCATCAGCCCGAATGGACAGGGGAACGAGCAGTACTTC. It translates to CAISPNGQGNEQYF.

In regard to this clonotype: A much larger clonotype is one base distant, so this may be a read error. This sequence joins TRBV2 and TRBJ2-7; 10 bases map to TRBD2. The germline V gene encodes CDR1 SNHLY and CDR2 FYNNEI. V trimming: 6 bases; J trimming: 3 bases; junction bases outside the gene matches: 8. This CDR3 spans 15 amino acids. The CDR3 spells CASSESGGALYEQYF. DNA for the CDR3: TGTGCCAGCAGCGAAAGCGGGGGGGCCCTCTACGAGCAGTACTTC.

This clonotype was seen a handful of times. The J gene is TRBJ2-3, the V gene TRBV11-3; D is uncertain. There are 13 residues in the CDR3. Trimming stripped 1 base from V and 9 bases from J, with 11 bases between. Germline-derived CDR1 and CDR2 are SGHNT and YENEEA. CDR3 amino acids: CASSLVEMQTQYF. CDR3 nucleotide sequence: TGTGCCAGCAGCTTAGTAGAAATGCAAACGCAGTATTTT.

The chain couples TRBV7-9 to TRBJ1-4, with TRBD1 as a possible D gene (5 bases). V was cut by 3 bases and J by 0 bases, with 8 bases left in between. Germline V gives CDR1 SEHNR, CDR2 FQNEAQ (reference sequence). The CDR3 covers 15 residues. The CDR3 sequence is CASSFGGATNEKLFF. DNA of the CDR3: TGTGCCAGCAGCTTTGGGGGAGCAACTAATGAAAAACTGTTTTTT.

This clonotype was counted between two and nine times. The chain carries TRBV28 and TRBJ2-3; a weak D match, TRBD2 (6 bases). The V gene's germline CDR1 is MDHEN and CDR2 SYDVKM. The ends were cut back, 3 bases at V and 3 bases at J, with 13 bases in the middle. The CDR3 length is 15 residues. The CDR3: CASSFGDAGTDTQYF. The CDR3, as DNA: TGTGCCAGCAGTTTCGGGGACGCGGGGACAGATACGCAGTATTTT.

This clonotype has a count of ten or more. At one boundary the junction diverges from the germline segment, which might be a read error. This rearrangement joins TRBV5-1 to TRBJ1-2; 12 positions match TRBD1. Germline lookup yields CDR1 SGHRS and CDR2 YFSETQ. This CDR3 contains 15 residues. CDR3: CASSLDRDRGLPSNF. CDR3 in DNA: TGCGCCAGCAGCTTGGACCGGGACAGGGGGCTCCCCTCCAACTTC.

The chain joins TRBV20-1 to TRBJ1-1, with D unclear. V gave up 5 bases and J gave up 4 bases, with 20 bases separating them. CDR3 size: 15 residues. The germline CDR1 and CDR2 sequences are DFQATT and SNEGSKA (reference sequence). The CDR3 protein is CSAVSGSTKVTEAFF. CDR3 bases: TGCAGTGCTGTTTCGGGGTCTACGAAGGTCACTGAAGCTTTCTTT.

The genes are TRBV18 and TRBJ1-1; D is possibly TRBD1 (6 bases). V was clipped by 3 bases and J by 0 bases, with 14 bases between them. CDR1 is KGHSH and CDR2 is LQKENI in the germline V gene. This CDR3 region has 16 residues. As DNA, the CDR3 is TGTGCCAGCTCACCCTTTAGTACAGGGATGAACACTGAAGCTTTCTTT. As protein: CASSPFSTGMNTEAFF.

In this sample, this clonotype turned up many times. The chain is built from TRBV27 and TRBJ2-7, with 8 bases lining up with TRBD1. This CDR3 has 15 amino acids. The V segment lost 5 bases and the J segment 3 bases; nucleotides outside the gene matches: 9. The germline V gene has CDR1 MNHEY and CDR2 SMNVEV (reference sequence). CDR3 residues: CASSTDFRGLYEQYF. The DNA of the CDR3 is TGTGCCAGCAGTACTGACTTCAGGGGGCTCTACGAGCAGTACTTC.

This clonotype was recorded at least ten times. The rearrangement uses TRBV7-2 and TRBJ1-1; 8 bases agree with TRBD1. This CDR3 has 14 amino acids. V lost 1 base, J lost 6 bases, and 4 bases stayed unmatched. Germline assignment: CDR1 SGHTA and CDR2 FQGNSA. CDR3 sequence reads: CASSLGQGIAEAFF. For the CDR3, the DNA is TGTGCCAGCAGCTTAGGACAGGGGATCGCTGAAGCTTTCTTT.

This chain joins TRBV4-1 and TRBJ1-4; D ambiguous. The CDR3 has 16 residues. Per germline, CDR1 MGHRA and CDR2 YSYEKL. With 0 bases removed from V and 3 bases from J, the gap between germline ends came to 11 bases. For the CDR3, the DNA is TGCGCCAGCAGCCAAGATTTGGGAAGGGCTAATGAAAAACTGTTTTTT. The encoded protein is CASSQDLGRANEKLFF.

This rearrangement joins TRBV3-1 to TRBJ2-7; maybe TRBD1 (5 bases). There are 14 residues in the CDR3. Trimming left V 1 base short and J 7 bases short, with 14 bases between. Germline V gene data show CDR1 as LGHDT and CDR2 as YNNKEL (reference sequence). The CDR3 loop reads CASSQVWGPSEQYF. The CDR3 DNA sequence: TGTGCCAGCAGCCAAGTTTGGGGCCCCTCGGAGCAGTACTTC.

This clonotype was counted at least ten times. The chain employs TRBV18 and TRBJ2-2; D perhaps matches TRBD2 (5 bases). The length of the CDR3 is 15 residues. With 5 bases removed from V and 1 base from J, the gap between germline ends came to 11 bases. Germline V lookup: CDR1 KGHSH, CDR2 LQKENI. Written as DNA, the CDR3 is TGTGCCAGCTCAAGAGCGGAACTGAACACCGGGGAGCTGTTTTTT. This codes for CASSRAELNTGELFF.

This clonotype showed up many times. The chain combines TRBV7-3 with TRBJ1-1; TRBD1 aligns across 12 bases. CDR3 length: 15 amino acids. V lost 2 bases and J lost 4; bases outside the gene matches: 2. The germline V gene encodes CDR1 SGHTA and CDR2 FQGTGA. CDR3 loop: CASSLGTGGSTEAFF. The DNA for the CDR3 is TGTGCCAGCAGCTTAGGGACAGGGGGCTCCACTGAAGCTTTCTTT.

The sample holds many counts of this clonotype. The chain is built from TRBV7-8 and TRBJ1-2, with a tentative D call TRBD1 (5 bases). CDR3 length: 12 residues. CDR1 is SGHVS, CDR2 FQNEAQ, per germline. V gave up 4 bases and J gave up 6 bases, with 9 bases separating them. The CDR3 DNA reads as TGTGCCAGCAGCTCACCGGGACATGGCTACACCTTC. Translated: CASSSPGHGYTF. Full variable domain (rest looked up from reference TRBV7-8 and TRBJ1-2): GAGVSQSPRYKVAKRGQDVALRCDPISGHVSLFWYQQALGQGPEFLTYFQNEAQLDKSGLPSDRFFAERPEGSVSTLKIQRTQQEDSAVYLCASSSPGHGYTFGSGTRLTVV.

The sample holds many counts of this clonotype. V usage is TRBV20-1 and J usage is TRBJ1-6; TRBD1 agrees at 9 bases. V dropped 0 bases and J dropped 6; count of bases not matched to a gene: 6. Germline loops: CDR1 DFQATT, CDR2 SNEGSKA (reference sequence). The length of the CDR3 is 16 residues. Here the CDR3 reads CSAREYRTGVNSPLHF. The CDR3 DNA is TGCAGTGCTAGAGAATACCGGACAGGGGTTAATTCACCCCTCCACTTT.

In its sample, this clonotype was seen many times. The chain combines TRBV3-1 with TRBJ2-1; no clear D gene. V lost 1 base and J lost 9, with 7 bases in between. This CDR3 is built from 12 residues. The V gene's germline CDR1 is LGHDT and CDR2 YNNKEL (reference sequence). CDR3 region: CASSQVWGEQFF. The CDR3 bases are TGTGCCAGCAGCCAAGTATGGGGTGAGCAGTTCTTC.

This clonotype was recorded at least ten times. The chain links TRBV12-3 or TRBV12-4 to TRBJ1-1; unclear D gene. Trimming took off 2 bases at V and 1 base at J, with 5 bases between the two ends. CDR3 length equals 13 residues. The CDR3 DNA is TGTGCCAGCAGTTTAAATTCGAACACTGAAGCTTTCTTT. Its translation is CASSLNSNTEAFF.

V is TRBV2 and J is TRBJ1-1; TRBD1 agrees at 10 bases. In germline, CDR1 is SNHLY, CDR2 FYNNEI. The CDR3 has 14 residues. Trimming removed 9 bases from V and 2 bases from J; junction bases left unmatched: 6. CDR3 sequence: CARGGTGVNTEAFF. The CDR3 DNA sequence: TGTGCCAGGGGCGGGACAGGGGTCAACACTGAAGCTTTCTTT. The entire variable domain, with the rest obtained from reference TRBV2 and TRBJ1-1, is as follows: EPEVTQTPSHQVTQMGQEVILRCVPISNHLYFYWYRQILGQKVEFLVSFYNNEISEKSEIFDDQFSVERPDGSNFTLKIRSTKLEDSAMYFCARGGTGVNTEAFFGQGTRLTVV.

Only a few counts were recorded for this clonotype. V usage is TRBV2 and J usage is TRBJ2-7, with 14 nucleotides matching TRBD2. CDR3 length: 20 amino acids. Germline V CDR1 and CDR2: SNHLY, FYNNEI. The J segment lost 0 bases and the V segment lost 6 bases, leaving 16 bases of the junction unmatched. As DNA, the CDR3 is TGTGCCAGCAGCGACGGTCCTGGACTAGCGGGGGGAATCGCCTCCTACGAGCAGTACTTC. This encodes CASSDGPGLAGGIASYEQYF.

At least ten counts were recorded for this clonotype. The gene calls are TRBV5-1 and TRBJ2-1, with 11 bases fitting TRBD2. Per the germline V gene, CDR1 is SGHRS and CDR2 is YFSETQ. After removal of 2 bases from V and 2 bases from J, the junction contained 12 bases not matched to a gene. The CDR3 runs to 19 residues. CDR3 region: CASSLIRASGGLTYNEQFF. CDR3 sequence (DNA): TGCGCCAGCAGCTTAATTCGGGCTAGCGGGGGGTTAACCTACAATGAGCAGTTCTTC.

A few counts support this clonotype. The V and J genes are TRBV25-1 and TRBJ2-7; D unresolved. This CDR3 region has 16 residues. Between the trimmed V and J ends, which lost 3 bases and 2 bases, there was a span of 17 bases. CDR1 and CDR2 from the germline V gene are MGHDK and SYGVNS. The CDR3: CASSDLNPGTTYEQYF. Written as DNA, the CDR3 is TGTGCCAGCAGTGACCTAAACCCAGGTACTACCTACGAGCAGTACTTC.